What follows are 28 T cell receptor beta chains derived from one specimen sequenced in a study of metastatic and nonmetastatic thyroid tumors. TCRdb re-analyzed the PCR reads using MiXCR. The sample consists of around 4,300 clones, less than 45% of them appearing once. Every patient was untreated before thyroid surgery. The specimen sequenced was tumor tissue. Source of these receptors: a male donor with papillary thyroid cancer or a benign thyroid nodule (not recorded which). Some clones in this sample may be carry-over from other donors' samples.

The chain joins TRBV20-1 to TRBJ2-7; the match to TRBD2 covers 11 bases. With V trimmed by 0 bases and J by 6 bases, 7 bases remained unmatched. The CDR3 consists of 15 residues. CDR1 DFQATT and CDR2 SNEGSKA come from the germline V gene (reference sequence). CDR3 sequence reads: CSARDLASGRTEQYF. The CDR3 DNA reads TGCAGTGCTAGAGATCTGGCTAGCGGGAGGACCGAGCAGTACTTC.

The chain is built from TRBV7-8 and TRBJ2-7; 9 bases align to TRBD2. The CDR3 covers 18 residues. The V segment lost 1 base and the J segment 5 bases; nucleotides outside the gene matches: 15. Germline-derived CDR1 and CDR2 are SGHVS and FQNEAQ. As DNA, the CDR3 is TGTGCCAGCAGCTTAGAGGTTTCGGCGGCGGGAGGGCCCAACGAGCAGTACTTC. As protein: CASSLEVSAAGGPNEQYF.

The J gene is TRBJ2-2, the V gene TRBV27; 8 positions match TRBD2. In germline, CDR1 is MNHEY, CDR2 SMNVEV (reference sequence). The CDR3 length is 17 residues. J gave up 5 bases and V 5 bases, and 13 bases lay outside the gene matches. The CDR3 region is CASSHLSGGLGTGELFF. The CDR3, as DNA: TGTGCCAGCAGTCACCTATCGGGAGGGCTCGGTACCGGGGAGCTGTTTTTT.

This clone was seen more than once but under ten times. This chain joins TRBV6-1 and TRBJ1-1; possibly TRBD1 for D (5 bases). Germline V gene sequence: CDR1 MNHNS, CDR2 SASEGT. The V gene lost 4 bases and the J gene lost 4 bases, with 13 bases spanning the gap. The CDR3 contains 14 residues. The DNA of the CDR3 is TGTGCCAGCAGTGCGGGCAGGGAGGTCACTGAAGCTTTCTTT. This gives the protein CASSAGREVTEAFF.

CDR3 residues: CATSGRREGYGYTF. The CDR3 DNA reads TGTGCCACCAGCGGCCGCCGGGAGGGGTATGGCTACACCTTC. The chain carries TRBV24-1 and TRBJ1-2; D is perhaps TRBD1 (5 bases). This CDR3 is built from 14 residues. V dropped 7 bases and J dropped 5 bases, with 16 bases sitting between them. The germline V gene has CDR1 KGHDR and CDR2 SFDVKD.

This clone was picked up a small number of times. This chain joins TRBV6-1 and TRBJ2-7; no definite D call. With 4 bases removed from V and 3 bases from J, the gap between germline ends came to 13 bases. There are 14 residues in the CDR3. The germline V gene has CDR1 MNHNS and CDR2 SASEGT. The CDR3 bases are TGTGCCAGCAGTGCTGGGATAAAGGTCTACGAGCAGTACTTC. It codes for CASSAGIKVYEQYF.

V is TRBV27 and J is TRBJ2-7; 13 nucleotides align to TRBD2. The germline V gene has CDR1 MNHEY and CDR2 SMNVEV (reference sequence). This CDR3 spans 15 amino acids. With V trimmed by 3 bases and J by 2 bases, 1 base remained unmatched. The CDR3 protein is CASSFGTSGAYEQYF. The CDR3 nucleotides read TGTGCCAGCAGTTTTGGGACTAGCGGGGCCTACGAGCAGTACTTC.

In DNA form, the CDR3 reads TGTGCCAGCTCACCACCAAGCGGGAGGGATTACGAGCAGTACTTC. The encoded protein is CASSPPSGRDYEQYF. The gene calls are TRBV18 and TRBJ2-7, with 10 positions matching TRBD2. CDR1 is KGHSH and CDR2 is LQKENI in the germline V gene. Trimming removed 0 bases from V and 4 bases from J; junction bases left unmatched: 3. There are 15 residues in the CDR3.

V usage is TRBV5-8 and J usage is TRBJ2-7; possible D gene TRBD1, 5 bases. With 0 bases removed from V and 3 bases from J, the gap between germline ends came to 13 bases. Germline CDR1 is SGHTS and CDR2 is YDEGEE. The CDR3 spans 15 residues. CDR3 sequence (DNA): TGTGCCAGCAGCTTGGTCCAGGGTTATAACTACGAGCAGTACTTC. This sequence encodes CASSLVQGYNYEQYF.

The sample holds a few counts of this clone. CDR3 in amino acids: CASKASLNNSPLHF. The CDR3 bases are TGTGCCAGCAAGGCCAGCTTAAATAATTCACCCCTCCACTTT. The chain has TRBV28 and TRBJ1-6; D is uncertain. Germline CDR1 and CDR2: MDHEN and SYDVKM. The CDR3 runs to 14 residues. V lost 7 bases to trimming and J lost 5 bases, with 12 bases between them.

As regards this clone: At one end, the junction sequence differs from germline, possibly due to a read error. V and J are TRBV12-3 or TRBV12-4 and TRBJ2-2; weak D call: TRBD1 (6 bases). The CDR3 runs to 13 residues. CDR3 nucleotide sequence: TGTGCCAGCACCTTAGGACAGACCGGGGAGCTGCTTTTT. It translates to CASTLGQTGELLF.

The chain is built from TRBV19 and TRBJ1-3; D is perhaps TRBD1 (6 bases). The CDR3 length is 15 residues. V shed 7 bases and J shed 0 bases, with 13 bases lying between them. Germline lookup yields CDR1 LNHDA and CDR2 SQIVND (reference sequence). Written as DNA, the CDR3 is TGTGCCAGTACCTCGACAGGACTCTCTGGAAACACCATATATTTT. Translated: CASTSTGLSGNTIYF. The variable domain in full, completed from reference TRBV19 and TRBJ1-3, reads DGGITQSPKYLFRKEGQNVTLSCEQNLNHDAMYWYRQDPGQGLRLIYYSQIVNDFQKGDIAEGYSVSREKKESFPLTVTSAQKNPTAFYLCASTSTGLSGNTIYFGEGSWLTVV.

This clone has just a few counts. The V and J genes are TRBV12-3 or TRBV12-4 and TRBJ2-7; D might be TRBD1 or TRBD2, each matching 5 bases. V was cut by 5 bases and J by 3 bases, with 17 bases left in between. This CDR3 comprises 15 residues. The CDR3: CASSLPRGVGYEQYF. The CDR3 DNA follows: TGTGCCAGCAGTCTCCCAAGAGGGGTAGGCTACGAGCAGTACTTC.

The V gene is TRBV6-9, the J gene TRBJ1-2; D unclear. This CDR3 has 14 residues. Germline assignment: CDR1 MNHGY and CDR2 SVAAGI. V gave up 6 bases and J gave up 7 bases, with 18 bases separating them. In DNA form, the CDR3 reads TGTGCCAGCAGCTTTCGACAAGCCTCGGGTGGCTACACCTTC. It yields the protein CASSFRQASGGYTF.

The DNA for the CDR3 is TGTGCCAGCAGCTTAGAGCGGGAGTCCTACGAGCAGTACTTC. Translating it yields CASSLERESYEQYF. The gene calls are TRBV11-2 and TRBJ2-7; 7 nucleotides align to TRBD2. J lost 1 base, V lost 0 bases, and 0 bases had no gene match. The CDR3 has 14 residues. In germline, CDR1 is SGHAT, CDR2 FQNNGV.

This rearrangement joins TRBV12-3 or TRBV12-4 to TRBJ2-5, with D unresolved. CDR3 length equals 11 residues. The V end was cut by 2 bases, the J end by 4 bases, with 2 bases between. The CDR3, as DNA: TGTGCCAGCAGTTTAAGAGAGACCCAGTACTTC. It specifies CASSLRETQYF.

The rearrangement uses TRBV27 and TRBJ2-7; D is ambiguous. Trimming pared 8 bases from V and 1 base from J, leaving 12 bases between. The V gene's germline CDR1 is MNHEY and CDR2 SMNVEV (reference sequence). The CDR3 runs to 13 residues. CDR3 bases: TGTGCCAGCGCTGGTCTCGATTCCTACGAGCAGTACTTC. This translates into CASAGLDSYEQYF.

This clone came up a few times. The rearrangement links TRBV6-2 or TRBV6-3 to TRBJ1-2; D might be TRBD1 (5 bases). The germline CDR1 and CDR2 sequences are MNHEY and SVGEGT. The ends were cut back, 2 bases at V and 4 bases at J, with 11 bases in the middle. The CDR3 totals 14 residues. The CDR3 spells CASSYAVGGYGYTF. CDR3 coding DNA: TGTGCCAGCAGTTACGCTGTCGGGGGCTATGGCTACACCTTC.

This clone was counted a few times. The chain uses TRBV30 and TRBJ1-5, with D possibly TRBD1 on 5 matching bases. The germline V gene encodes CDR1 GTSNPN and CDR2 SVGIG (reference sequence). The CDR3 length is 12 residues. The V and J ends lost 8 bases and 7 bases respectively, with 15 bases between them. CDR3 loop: CALRQGAQPQHF. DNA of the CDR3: TGTGCCCTCCGGCAGGGTGCCCAGCCCCAGCATTTT.

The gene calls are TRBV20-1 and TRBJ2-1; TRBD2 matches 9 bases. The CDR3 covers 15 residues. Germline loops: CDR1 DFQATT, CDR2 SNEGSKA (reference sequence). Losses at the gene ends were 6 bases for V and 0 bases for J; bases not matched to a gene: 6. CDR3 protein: CSAKAGGSSYNEQFF. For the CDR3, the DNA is TGCAGTGCGAAAGCGGGAGGTAGCTCCTACAATGAGCAGTTCTTC.

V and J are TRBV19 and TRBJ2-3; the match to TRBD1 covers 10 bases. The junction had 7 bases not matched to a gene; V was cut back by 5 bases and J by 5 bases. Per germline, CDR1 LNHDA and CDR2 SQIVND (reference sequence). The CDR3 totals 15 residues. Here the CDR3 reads CASSLGQGRGDTQYF. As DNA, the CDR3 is TGTGCCAGTAGTCTGGGACAGGGGCGAGGAGATACGCAGTATTTT.

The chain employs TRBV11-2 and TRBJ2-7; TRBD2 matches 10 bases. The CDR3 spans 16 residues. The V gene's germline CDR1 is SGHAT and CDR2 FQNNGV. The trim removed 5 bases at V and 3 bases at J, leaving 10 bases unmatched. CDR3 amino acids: CASSILAGEFFYEQYF. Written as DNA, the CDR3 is TGTGCCAGCAGCATTCTAGCGGGAGAGTTTTTCTACGAGCAGTACTTC.

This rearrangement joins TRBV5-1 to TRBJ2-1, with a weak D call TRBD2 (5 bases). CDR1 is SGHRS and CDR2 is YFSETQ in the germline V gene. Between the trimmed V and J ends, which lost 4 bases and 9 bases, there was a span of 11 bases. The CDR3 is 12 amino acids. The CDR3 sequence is CASSVGAVEQFF. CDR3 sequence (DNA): TGCGCCAGCAGCGTGGGAGCGGTTGAGCAGTTCTTC.

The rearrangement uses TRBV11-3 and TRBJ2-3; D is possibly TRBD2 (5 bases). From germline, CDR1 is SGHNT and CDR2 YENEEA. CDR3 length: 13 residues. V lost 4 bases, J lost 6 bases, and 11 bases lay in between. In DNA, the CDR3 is TGTGCCAGCAGCTCAGCCAGCGGCGATACGCAGTATTTT. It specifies CASSSASGDTQYF.

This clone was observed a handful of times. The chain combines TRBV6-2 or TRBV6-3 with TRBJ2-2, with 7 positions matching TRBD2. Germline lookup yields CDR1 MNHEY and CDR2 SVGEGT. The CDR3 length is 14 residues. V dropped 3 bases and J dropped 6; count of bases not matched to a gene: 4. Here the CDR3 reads CASSYAGEAGELFF. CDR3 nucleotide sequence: TGTGCCAGCAGTTATGCGGGAGAGGCCGGGGAGCTGTTTTTT.

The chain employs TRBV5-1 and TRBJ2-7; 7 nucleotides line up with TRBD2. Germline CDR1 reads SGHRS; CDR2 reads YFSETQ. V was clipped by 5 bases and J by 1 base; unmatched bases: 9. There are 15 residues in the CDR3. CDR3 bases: TGCGCCAGCAGACTCACTAGCGAAAAATCCTACGAGCAGTACTTC. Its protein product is CASRLTSEKSYEQYF. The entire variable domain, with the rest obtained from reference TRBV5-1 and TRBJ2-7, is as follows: KAGVTQTPRYLIKTRGQQVTLSCSPISGHRSVSWYQQTPGQGLQFLFEYFSETQRNKGNFPGRFSGRQFSNSRSEMNVSTLELGDSALYLCASRLTSEKSYEQYFGPGTRLTVT.

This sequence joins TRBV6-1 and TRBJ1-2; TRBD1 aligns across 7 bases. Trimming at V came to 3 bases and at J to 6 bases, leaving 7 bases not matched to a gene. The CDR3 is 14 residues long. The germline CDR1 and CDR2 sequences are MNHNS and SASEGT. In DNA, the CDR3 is TGTGCCAGCAGTGACGACAGGGAAAGGGATGGCTACACCTTC. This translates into CASSDDRERDGYTF.

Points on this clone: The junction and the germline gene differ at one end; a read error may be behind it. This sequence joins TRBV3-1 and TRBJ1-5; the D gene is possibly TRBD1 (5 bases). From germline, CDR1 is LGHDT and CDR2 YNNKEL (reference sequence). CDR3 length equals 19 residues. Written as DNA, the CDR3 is TGTGCCAGTAGCCTACAACAGAAAACAAGACAGCTTAGCAATCAGCCCCAGCATTTT. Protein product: CASSLQQKTRQLSNQPQHF.